This T cell receptor beta chain is from a study of cytomegalovirus exposure and HLA in healthy donors. The study's findings and limits: Accounts indicate the classifier identified cytomegalovirus status with strong specificity and sensitivity. Across donors, most TCRs were seen rarely, yet some public ones were widespread. CMV antigen specificity of a few CMV-associated chains was confirmed in vitro.

The repertoire was sequenced with immunoSEQ multiplex PCR; TCRdb's copy has only in-frame clones and lacks some. The data hold about 280,000 clones, with roughly 88% observed a single time. This clone was picked up one time. Its matching antigen is unknown. The germline V gene encodes CDR1 SGDLS and CDR2 YYNGEE. The J segment lost 5 bases and the V segment lost 0 bases, leaving 2 bases of the junction unmatched. The CDR3 contains 15 residues. The receptor was isolated from a woman aged 18-29 years in good health and CMV-seronegative. The rearrangement uses TRBV9 and TRBJ2-3; 11 nucleotides align to TRBD2. Sequencing was done on a sample of PBMCs. Written as DNA, the CDR3 is TGTGCCAGCAGCGTAGATGGGACTAGCGGAGATACGCAGTATTTT. Translated, it gives CASSVDGTSGDTQYF.